The 16 T cell receptor beta chains below come from one sample, sequenced in a study of blood T cells in healthy people across ages. A sample-barcoded 5' primer and a J-beta primer mix were used in a second PCR of about 6 to 12 cycles. TCRdb re-analysed the 5' RACE reads in MiXCR, keeping a single row per CDR3 protein. The data contain hundreds of thousands of distinct CDR3 sequences, 45% to 60% of them seen just once; the ten biggest clones take up roughly 13%. The sequenced material came from blood. Receptors originate from a woman aged 80 or over in good health.

This clonotype was seen many times. The gene calls are TRBV9 and TRBJ2-7, with TRBD2 as a possible D gene (6 bases). Germline V gene data show CDR1 as SGDLS and CDR2 as YYNGEE. With 0 bases removed from V and 4 bases from J, the gap between germline ends came to 14 bases. This CDR3 has 15 amino acids. As DNA, the CDR3 is TGTGCCAGCAGCGTAGGGGGGACTTACTTGTACGAGCAGTACTTC. Protein product: CASSVGGTYLYEQYF.

The rearrangement uses TRBV12-3 or TRBV12-4 and TRBJ2-5; 11 bases fit TRBD2. The trim removed 8 bases at V and 11 bases at J, leaving 13 bases unmatched. This CDR3 has 14 amino acids. The CDR3 nucleotides read TGTGCCAGCGTAGCGGGGGGGACCTACAATGAGCAGTACTTC. It codes for CASVAGGTYNEQYF.

As DNA, the CDR3 is TGCGCCAGCAGCCAAGGGAAACAGGGGAGGCTCTACGAGCAGTACTTC. It is translated as CASSQGKQGRLYEQYF. V and J are TRBV4-1 and TRBJ2-5; possible D gene TRBD1, 7 bases. TRBJ2-7 matches the DNA end more closely, so the J call is doubtful. Per germline, CDR1 MGHRA and CDR2 YSYEKL. The CDR3 loop spans 16 amino acids.

A few counts support this clonotype. The rearrangement links TRBV7-2 to TRBJ2-2; maybe TRBD1 (5 bases). Germline V lookup: CDR1 SGHTA, CDR2 FQGNSA. This CDR3 is built from 13 residues. V was shortened by 5 bases and J by 6 bases, with 10 bases between the two germline ends. The CDR3 loop reads CASSATGPGELFF. The CDR3 bases are TGTGCCAGCAGCGCCACAGGTCCCGGGGAGCTGTTTTTT. Drawing the rest from reference TRBV7-2 and TRBJ2-2, the complete variable domain is GAGVSQSPSNKVTEKGKDVELRCDPISGHTALYWYRQSLGQGLEFLIYFQGNSAPDKSGLPSDRFSAERTGGSVSTLTIQRTQQEDSAVYLCASSATGPGELFFGEGSRLTVL.

The chain recombines TRBV4-1 with TRBJ2-7; D is undetermined. There are 14 residues in the CDR3. CDR1 MGHRA and CDR2 YSYEKL come from the germline V gene. Trimming stripped 5 bases from V and 0 bases from J, with 11 bases between. The CDR3 nucleotides are TGCGCCAGCAGCATCACTCCCAGCTCCTACGAGCAGTACTTC. Protein: CASSITPSSYEQYF.

This clonotype showed up many times. This chain uses TRBV6-6 with TRBJ2-7; the D gene is possibly TRBD1 (5 bases). There are 12 residues in the CDR3. Germline values: CDR1 MNHNY, CDR2 SVGAGI (reference sequence). V dropped 5 bases and J dropped 7 bases, with 12 bases sitting between them. In DNA, the CDR3 is TGTGCCAGCAGTCCGACCCAGGGTGAGCAGTACTTC. Its protein product is CASSPTQGEQYF.

About this clonotype: It may be a read error: a sequence one base away is much more abundant. This rearrangement joins TRBV12-3 or TRBV12-4 to TRBJ2-1; 7 bases are a match to TRBD1. This CDR3 is built from 12 residues. The CDR3 bases are TGTGCCAGCAGCAGGGACAGCAATAAGCAGTTCTTC. It translates to CASSRDSNKQFF.

The chain links TRBV4-2 to TRBJ2-1, with 7 positions matching TRBD1. Trimming at V came to 0 bases and at J to 7 bases, leaving 12 bases not matched to a gene. The CDR3 spans 17 residues. The germline V gene encodes CDR1 LGHNA and CDR2 YNFKEQ. The CDR3 coding sequence is TGTGCCAGCAGCCAAGATCATCAGGGGGTTCGTTTTAATGAGCAGTTCTTC. It yields the protein CASSQDHQGVRFNEQFF.

This clonotype was observed a few times. V usage is TRBV7-2 and J usage is TRBJ1-4, with D maybe TRBD1 (5 bases). The CDR3 sequence is 17 residues long. The V gene lost 2 bases and the J gene lost 5 bases, with 18 bases spanning the gap. The germline V gene encodes CDR1 SGHTA and CDR2 FQGNSA. CDR3 amino acids: CASSLRPSRGGNEKLFF. The CDR3 coding sequence is TGTGCCAGCAGCTTAAGACCCTCGAGGGGTGGGAATGAAAAACTGTTTTTT.

This clonotype was picked up a small number of times. V usage is TRBV12-3 or TRBV12-4 and J usage is TRBJ1-4; tentatively, D is TRBD1 (5 bases). The CDR3 is made up of 16 amino acids. V was cut by 2 bases and J by 2 bases, with 12 bases left in between. The CDR3 reads CASSLFLAGTNEKLFF. Written as DNA, the CDR3 is TGTGCCAGCAGTTTATTCCTGGCAGGGACTAATGAAAAACTGTTTTTT.

The chain employs TRBV20-1 and TRBJ2-2; the D is unclear. This CDR3 is built from 13 residues. Germline V CDR1 and CDR2: DFQATT, SNEGSKA (reference sequence). The V gene lost 6 bases and the J gene lost 5 bases, with 13 bases spanning the gap. The CDR3 region is CSAPFKVTGELFF. The CDR3 coding sequence is TGCAGTGCCCCCTTCAAGGTGACCGGGGAGCTGTTTTTT.

On this clonotype itself: Given a much more abundant clone one base away, this may be a read error. The genes are TRBV4-1 and TRBJ1-1; 8 bases align to TRBD1. In germline, CDR1 is MGHRA, CDR2 YSYEKL. The CDR3 runs 15 residues. This chain's CDR3 is CTSSQPGTGLDEAFF. The CDR3 DNA reads as TGCACCAGCAGCCAACCCGGGACAGGACTGGATGAAGCTTTCTTT.

The V call is TRBV4-3, the J call TRBJ1-6, with D tentatively TRBD1 (6 bases). V was pared by 0 bases and J by 7 bases, with 13 bases between. The length of the CDR3 is 16 residues. The germline V gene has CDR1 LGHNA and CDR2 YSLEER. CDR3 amino acids: CASSQDLARGNSPLHF. CDR3 sequence (DNA): TGCGCCAGCAGCCAAGATTTAGCCAGGGGCAATTCACCCCTCCACTTT.

The table lists this clonotype with many counts. This chain links TRBV28 with TRBJ2-3, with D perhaps matching TRBD1 or TRBD2 (5 bases each). Germline V CDR1 and CDR2: MDHEN, SYDVKM. The length of the CDR3 is 14 residues. V lost 6 bases to trimming and J lost 1 base, with 11 bases between them. DNA for the CDR3: TGTGCCAGCAGGAGTACGGGACGCACAGATACGCAGTATTTT. Protein product: CASRSTGRTDTQYF.

The V and J genes are TRBV7-9 and TRBJ2-5, with 8 bases fitting TRBD1. Germline V gives CDR1 SEHNR, CDR2 FQNEAQ (reference sequence). Trimming removed 5 bases from V and 5 bases from J; junction bases left unmatched: 10. The CDR3 covers 15 residues. The CDR3 loop is CASSNPDRVIETQYF. In DNA form, the CDR3 reads TGTGCCAGCAGCAACCCGGACAGGGTTATCGAGACCCAGTACTTC.

This clonotype was picked up a small number of times. This chain uses TRBV7-9 with TRBJ2-1, with a possible D match to TRBD2 (5 bases). This CDR3 has 12 residues. Germline V gene lookup returns CDR1 SEHNR and CDR2 FQNEAQ (reference sequence). V shed 6 bases and J shed 9 bases, with 12 bases lying between them. The CDR3 loop is CASSQQRTEQFF. The CDR3 coding sequence is TGTGCCAGCAGTCAGCAGCGGACTGAGCAGTTCTTC.